This T cell receptor beta chain was documented in a study of CD8+ T cells in alopecia areata. The study's findings and limits: The study found TCR sharing across patients less clear than in mice, possibly for HLA reasons. Having one nonresponder leaves uncertain how baseline CD8+ expansion relates to response.

Regarding treatment: oral pan-JAK inhibitor, 5-10 mg twice daily. The sorting of PBMCs gave CD4+ and CD8+ T cells. This clone was seen a few times. The antigen remains undetermined. The authors extracted RNA and reverse transcribed it into cDNA as the sequencing template. The assay was immunoSEQ multiplex PCR, and TCRdb's table has in-frame clones only and misses some. The sample comprises more than 200,000 clones, around 65% of which are singletons, and more than 1% rests with the top ten. V was pared by 1 base and J by 5 bases, with 5 bases of the junction left unmatched. Germline V gene sequence: CDR1 SGHTA, CDR2 FQGNSA. CDR3 length equals 15 residues.

The sample here was CD4+ T cells sorted from blood, taken at week 44, from a patient treated with tofacitinib. The receptor was derived from a human donor with alopecia areata. The genes are TRBV7-2 and TRBJ2-3, with 8 nucleotides matching TRBD2. The CDR3: CASSLDGGAGDTQYF. CDR3 DNA sequence: TGTGCCAGCAGCTTAGACGGGGGGGCCGGAGATACGCAGTATTTT. Full variable domain (missing parts from reference TRBV7-2 and TRBJ2-3): GAGVSQSPSNKVTEKGKDVELRCDPISGHTALYWYRQSLGQGLEFLIYFQGNSAPDKSGLPSDRFSAERTGGSVSTLTIQRTQQEDSAVYLCASSLDGGAGDTQYFGPGTRLTVL.